Each of the 4 T cell receptor beta chains below was sequenced from the same sample in a study of tumor-infiltrating lymphocytes in localized non-small cell lung cancer. Produced via immunoSEQ multiplex PCR; TCRdb's table is partial and in-frame only. Of 10,000 or so clones detected, over 60% appear once; the ten largest clones hold less than 25%. The sample comprised lung tumor tissue. The receptors shown here come from a human donor with non-small cell lung cancer.

This rearrangement joins TRBV2 to TRBJ1-2, with 7 bases lining up with TRBD1. This CDR3 has 15 residues. From germline, CDR1 is SNHLY and CDR2 FYNNEI. Trimming cost V 3 bases and J 5 bases; bases outside gene matches: 9. DNA of the CDR3: TGTGCCAGCAGTGACAGGGACAGCCCAGGATATGGCTACACCTTC. The encoded protein is CASSDRDSPGYGYTF.

This clone is labeled as medium-sized. The rearrangement joins TRBV20-1 to TRBJ1-3; 7 positions match TRBD1. Germline V gene lookup returns CDR1 DFQATT and CDR2 SNEGSKA (reference sequence). The CDR3 spans 11 residues. V lost 7 bases to trimming and J lost 16 bases; unmatched junction nucleotides: 13. This CDR3 reads CSVTNRGELYF. The CDR3 nucleotides are TGCAGTGTTACAAACAGGGGTGAATTGTATTTT.

The rearrangement uses TRBV5-1 and TRBJ1-6; the D gene is possibly TRBD1 (6 bases). Trimming cost V 3 bases and J 8 bases, with 9 bases left between them. The CDR3 sequence is 13 residues long. Germline loops: CDR1 SGHRS, CDR2 YFSETQ. The CDR3 region has the DNA TGCGCCAGCAGCTCCGGACAGTATTCACCCCTCCACTTT. This gives the protein CASSSGQYSPLHF.

This clone was detected a few times. This sequence joins TRBV5-1 and TRBJ2-5, with D perhaps matching TRBD2 (5 bases). Germline V gives CDR1 SGHRS, CDR2 YFSETQ. V lost 0 bases and J 1 base, leaving 7 bases between the germline ends. This CDR3 has 14 residues. CDR3 residues: CASSLGTLQETQYF. The CDR3 DNA reads as TGCGCCAGCAGCTTGGGGACTCTCCAAGAGACCCAGTACTTC. Based on the CDR3 plus reference TRBV5-1 and TRBJ2-5, the full variable domain is KAGVTQTPRYLIKTRGQQVTLSCSPISGHRSVSWYQQTPGQGLQFLFEYFSETQRNKGNFPGRFSGRQFSNSRSEMNVSTLELGDSALYLCASSLGTLQETQYFGPGTRLLVL.